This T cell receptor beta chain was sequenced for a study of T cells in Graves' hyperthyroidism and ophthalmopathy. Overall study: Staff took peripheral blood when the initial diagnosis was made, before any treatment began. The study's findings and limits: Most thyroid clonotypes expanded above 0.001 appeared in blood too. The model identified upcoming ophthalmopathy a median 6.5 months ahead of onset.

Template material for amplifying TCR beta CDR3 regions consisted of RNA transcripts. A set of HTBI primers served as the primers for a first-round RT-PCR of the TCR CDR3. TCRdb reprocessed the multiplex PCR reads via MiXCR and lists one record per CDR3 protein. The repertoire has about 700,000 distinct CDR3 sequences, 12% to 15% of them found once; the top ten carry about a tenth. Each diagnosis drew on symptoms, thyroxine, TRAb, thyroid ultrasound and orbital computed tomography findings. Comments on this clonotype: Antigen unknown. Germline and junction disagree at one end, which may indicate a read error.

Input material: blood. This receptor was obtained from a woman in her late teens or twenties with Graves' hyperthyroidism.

The DNA for the CDR3 is TGTGCCAGCAGATTAGTAGGGGGCTCCTACAATGAGCAGTTCTTC. Encoded protein: CASRLVGGSYNEQFF. The rearrangement uses TRBV7-9 and TRBJ2-1; possibly TRBD1 for D (6 bases). The CDR3 runs 15 residues. CDR1 and CDR2 from the germline V gene are SEHNR and FQNEAQ (reference sequence). Full variable domain (remainder filled in from reference TRBV7-9 and TRBJ2-1): DTGVSQNPRHKITKRGQNVTFRCDPISEHNRLYWYRQTLGQGPEFLTYFQNEAQLEKSRLLSDRFSAERPKGSFSTLEIQRTEQGDSAMYLCASRLVGGSYNEQFFGPGTRLTVL.